This entry features one T cell receptor (beta chain) sequence. Its antigen specificity is not known. No much larger clonotype is one base removed from it; base qualities were not supplied. The sample originates from a study of blood T cell repertoires in COVID-19 (dated by TCRdb to between 2020 and 2021). About the study as a whole: Samples covering the acute and convalescent phases of COVID-19 were provided by collaborators in the United States, Italy and Spain. Where HLA class I and class II types were available, the types were taken from metadata supplied by the sample provider, not from assay-based typing. A de-identified subject ID, COVID-19 status, age in years and sex were almost always included in the sample metadata. A freely available public database, intended as a resource for researchers studying the immune response to SARS-CoV-2, is where the repertoires were released. Samples were obtained from the ongoing ImmuneRACE study (first 160 participants) and from some 1,200 subjects provided by 6 global collaborators. Deeply sampled blood TCRbeta repertoires from subjects exposed to, actively infected with, or recovered from COVID-19 were included in the dataset. The prospective study material was composed of cDNA or gDNA derived from T cells, B-cell-depleted T cells, or PBMCs. Study-level results and caveats: The quantity of clinical and demographic metadata differed by source and by participant and was supplied without curation.

The immunoSEQ Assay, a bias-controlled multiplex PCR, was used to amplify TCRbeta CDR3 regions from genomic DNA. Concerning the study's data processing: Nucleated cell counts per sample were estimated from amplification of reference gene primers within the assay. Sequence reads were collapsed and filtered to measure the absolute abundance of every unique TCRbeta CDR3 rearrangement. For each sample, productive Simpson clonality was calculated as the square root of Simpson's diversity index across productive rearrangements. TCRdb mirrors the immuneACCESS table, restricted to in-frame sequences. Some clones are absent from its copies; in checked studies, under half trace to an unresolved V gene, and the reason for the others is unknown. V and J calls and clone size are as listed in that table; D and trimming were resolved from the DNA. The sample yields over 90,000 clones; more than 75% were counted once. The top ten hold 3.5% to 5% of the sample.

Collaborating institutions collected whole blood in K2EDTA tubes following their own protocols. For TCRbeta analysis, collaborator samples were shipped as frozen whole blood, as isolated PBMCs, or as DNA extracted from either sample type. The clonotype comes from a human donor in a cohort sampled during active COVID-19. What was sequenced was peripheral blood.

The CDR3 amino acid sequence is: CASGQRANTGELFF. The DNA is TGTGCCAGCGGGCAGCGGGCGAACACCGGGGAGCTGTTTTTT. The V and J genes are TRBV7-7 and TRBJ2-2; possibly the D gene is TRBD2, per 6 matching bases. Inclusive of the bounding cysteine and phenylalanine, the CDR3 is 14 residues long. Only the CDR3 part of the read is kept: 42 bases, read in frame from the first base. The CDR1 and CDR2 encoded by the germline V gene (reference sequence) are SSHAT and FNYEAQ. A distance of 10 bases separates the germline ends of V and J, which lose 8 bases and 0 bases respectively.